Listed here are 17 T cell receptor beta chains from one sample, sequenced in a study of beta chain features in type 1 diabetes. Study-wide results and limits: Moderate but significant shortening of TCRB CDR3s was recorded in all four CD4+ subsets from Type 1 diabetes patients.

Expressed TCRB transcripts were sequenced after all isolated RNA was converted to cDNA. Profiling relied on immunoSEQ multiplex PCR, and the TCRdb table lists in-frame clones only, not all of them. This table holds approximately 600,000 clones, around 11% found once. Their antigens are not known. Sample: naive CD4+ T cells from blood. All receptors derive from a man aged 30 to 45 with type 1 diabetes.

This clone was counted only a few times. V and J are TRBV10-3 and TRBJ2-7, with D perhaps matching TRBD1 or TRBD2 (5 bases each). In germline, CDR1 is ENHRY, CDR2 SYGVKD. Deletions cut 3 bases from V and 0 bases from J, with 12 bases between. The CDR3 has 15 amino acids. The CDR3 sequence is CAISDGTASSYEQYF. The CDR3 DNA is TGTGCCATCAGTGATGGGACGGCTAGCTCCTACGAGCAGTACTTC.

As DNA, the CDR3 is TGTGCCAGCAGCGTAGGAACTTCCTCAGAGACCCAGTACTTC. It specifies CASSVGTSSETQYF. The genes are TRBV9 and TRBJ2-5; D remains unclear. Germline CDR1 reads SGDLS; CDR2 reads YYNGEE. The CDR3 length is 14 residues. V was shortened by 0 bases and J by 4 bases, with 10 bases between the two germline ends. Drawing the rest from reference TRBV9 and TRBJ2-5, the complete variable domain is DSGVTQTPKHLITATGQRVTLRCSPRSGDLSVYWYQQSLDQGLQFLIQYYNGEERAKGNILERFSAQQFPDLHSELNLSSLELGDSALYFCASSVGTSSETQYFGPGTRLLVL.

CDR3: CASSITGQNYGYTF. The CDR3 DNA reads TGTGCCAGTAGTATAACAGGGCAGAACTATGGCTACACCTTC. V usage is TRBV19 and J usage is TRBJ1-2; a possible D gene is TRBD1 (6 bases). Germline V gives CDR1 LNHDA, CDR2 SQIVND (reference sequence). V dropped 2 bases and J dropped 2 bases, with 9 bases sitting between them. This CDR3 has 14 residues.

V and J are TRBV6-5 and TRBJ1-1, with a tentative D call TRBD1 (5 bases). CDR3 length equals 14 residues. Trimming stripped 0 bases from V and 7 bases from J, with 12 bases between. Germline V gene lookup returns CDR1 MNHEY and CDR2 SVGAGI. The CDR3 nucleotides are TGTGCCAGCAGTTACTCGTTGAGGGGAGGTGAAGCTTTCTTT. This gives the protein CASSYSLRGGEAFF.

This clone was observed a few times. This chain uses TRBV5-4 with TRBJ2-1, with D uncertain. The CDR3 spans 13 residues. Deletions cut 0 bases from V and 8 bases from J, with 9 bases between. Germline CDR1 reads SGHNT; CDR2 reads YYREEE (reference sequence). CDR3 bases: TGTGCCAGCAGCTTGGTTGGGCTAGATGAGCAGTTCTTC. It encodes CASSLVGLDEQFF.

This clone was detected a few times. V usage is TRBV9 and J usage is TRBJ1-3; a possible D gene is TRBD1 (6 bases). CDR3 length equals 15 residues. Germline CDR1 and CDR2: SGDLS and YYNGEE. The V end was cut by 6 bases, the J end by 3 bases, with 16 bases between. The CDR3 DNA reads TGTGCCAGCACCACGCTACAGGGTGATGGAAACACCATATATTTT. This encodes CASTTLQGDGNTIYF.

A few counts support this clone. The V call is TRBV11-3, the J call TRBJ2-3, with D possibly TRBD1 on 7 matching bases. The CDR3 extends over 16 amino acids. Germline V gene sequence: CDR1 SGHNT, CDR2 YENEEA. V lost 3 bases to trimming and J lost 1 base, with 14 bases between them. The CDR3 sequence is CASSFRGATGTDTQYF. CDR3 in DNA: TGTGCCAGCAGCTTCAGGGGGGCAACGGGCACAGATACGCAGTATTTT.

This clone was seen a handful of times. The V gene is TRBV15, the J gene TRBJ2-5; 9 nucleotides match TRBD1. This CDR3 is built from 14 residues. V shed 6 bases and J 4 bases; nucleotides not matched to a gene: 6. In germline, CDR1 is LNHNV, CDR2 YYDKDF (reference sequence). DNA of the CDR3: TGTGCCACCAGGACAGGGGGATTCCCAGAGACCCAGTACTTC. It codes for CATRTGGFPETQYF.

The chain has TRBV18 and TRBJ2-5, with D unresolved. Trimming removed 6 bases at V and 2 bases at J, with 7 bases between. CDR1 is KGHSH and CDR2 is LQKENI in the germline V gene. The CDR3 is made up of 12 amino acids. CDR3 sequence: CASSRPQETQYF. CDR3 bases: TGTGCCAGCTCTAGACCGCAAGAGACCCAGTACTTC.

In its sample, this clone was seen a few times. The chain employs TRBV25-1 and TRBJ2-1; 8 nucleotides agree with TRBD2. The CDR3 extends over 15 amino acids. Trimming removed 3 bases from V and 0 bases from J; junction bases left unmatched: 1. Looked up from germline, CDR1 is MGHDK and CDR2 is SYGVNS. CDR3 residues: CASSESGGSYNEQFF. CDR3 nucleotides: TGTGCCAGCAGTGAGAGCGGGGGCTCCTACAATGAGCAGTTCTTC.

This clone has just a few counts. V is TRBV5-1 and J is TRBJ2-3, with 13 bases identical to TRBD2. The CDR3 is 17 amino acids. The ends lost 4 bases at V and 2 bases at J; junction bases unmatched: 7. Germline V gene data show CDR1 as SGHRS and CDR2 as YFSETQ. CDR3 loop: CASSLGLAGTHTDTQYF. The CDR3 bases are TGCGCCAGCAGCCTGGGACTAGCGGGGACTCACACAGATACGCAGTATTTT.

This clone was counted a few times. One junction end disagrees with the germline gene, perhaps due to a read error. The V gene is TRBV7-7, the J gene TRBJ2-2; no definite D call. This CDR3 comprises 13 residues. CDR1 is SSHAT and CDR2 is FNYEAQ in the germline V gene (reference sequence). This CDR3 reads CASSLGHTGELFF. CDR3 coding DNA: TGTGCTAGCAGCTTAGGACACACCGGGGAGCTGTTTTTT. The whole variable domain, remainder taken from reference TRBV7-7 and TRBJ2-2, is GAGVSQSPRYKVTKRGQDVTLRCDPISSHATLYWYQQALGQGPEFLTYFNYEAQPDKSGLPSDRFSAERPEGSISTLTIQRTEQRDSAMYRCASSLGHTGELFFGEGSRLTVL.

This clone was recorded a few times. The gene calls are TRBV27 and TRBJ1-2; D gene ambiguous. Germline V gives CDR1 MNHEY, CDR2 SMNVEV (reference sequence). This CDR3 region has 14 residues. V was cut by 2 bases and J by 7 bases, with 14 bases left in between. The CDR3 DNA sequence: TGTGCCAGCAGTTTAAACGGGTCCCAACGTGGCTACACCTTC. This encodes CASSLNGSQRGYTF.

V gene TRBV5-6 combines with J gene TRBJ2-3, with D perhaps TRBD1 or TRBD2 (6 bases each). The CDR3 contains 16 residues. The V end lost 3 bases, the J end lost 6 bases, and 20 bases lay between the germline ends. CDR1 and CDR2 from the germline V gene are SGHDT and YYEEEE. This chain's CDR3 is CASSSTRGGTLDTQYF. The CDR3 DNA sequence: TGTGCCAGCAGCTCAACCAGGGGAGGAACCTTGGATACGCAGTATTTT.

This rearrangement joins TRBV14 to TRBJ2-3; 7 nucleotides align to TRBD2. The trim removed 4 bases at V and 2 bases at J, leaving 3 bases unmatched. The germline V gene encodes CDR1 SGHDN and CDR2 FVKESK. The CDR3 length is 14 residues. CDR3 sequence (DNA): TGTGCCAGCAGCCGGGGGACTACCACAGATACGCAGTATTTT. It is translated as CASSRGTTTDTQYF.

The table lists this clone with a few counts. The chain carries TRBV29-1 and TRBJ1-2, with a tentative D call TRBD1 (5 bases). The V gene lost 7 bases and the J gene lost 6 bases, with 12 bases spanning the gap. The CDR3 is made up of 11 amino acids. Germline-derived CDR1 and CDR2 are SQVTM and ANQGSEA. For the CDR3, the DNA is TGCAGCGCCACGACAGAAAATGGCTACACCTTC. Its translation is CSATTENGYTF. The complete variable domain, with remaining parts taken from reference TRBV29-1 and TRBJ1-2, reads SAVISQKPSRDICQRGTSLTIQCQVDSQVTMMFWYRQQPGQSLTLIATANQGSEATYESGFVIDKFPISRPNLTFSTLTVSNMSPEDSSIYLCSATTENGYTFGSGTRLTVV.

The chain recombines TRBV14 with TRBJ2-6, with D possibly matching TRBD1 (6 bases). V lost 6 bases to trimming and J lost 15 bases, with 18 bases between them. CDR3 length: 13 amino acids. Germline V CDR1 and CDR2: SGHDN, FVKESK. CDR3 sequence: CASSKAFLTGLTF. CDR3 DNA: TGTGCCAGCAGTAAGGCATTTCTGACAGGCCTGACTTTC.